This TCR beta chain was profiled in a study of OX40 agonist ivuxolimab in advanced cancers. The CDR3 is 17 amino acids. The germline V gene encodes CDR1 SGHTA and CDR2 FQGTGA. V lost 1 base to trimming and J lost 0 bases; unmatched junction nucleotides: 2. The table came from immunoSEQ multiplex PCR; TCRdb's copy has only in-frame clones and leaves some out. The sample consists of around 76,000 clones, over 70% of them appearing once. The chain joins TRBV7-3 to TRBJ2-1, with 11 bases aligning to TRBD2. The sequence came from an adult with an advanced solid tumor such as melanoma, head and neck, liver or kidney cancer. This specimen was CD4+ or CD8+ T cells sorted from blood, taken in a trial of the OX40 agonist ivuxolimab. In DNA form, the CDR3 reads TGTGCCAGCAGCTTAAAAGGGACTAGCGGCTCCTACAATGAGCAGTTCTTC. Its translation: CASSLKGTSGSYNEQFF.